A single T cell receptor beta chain is shown here with its context. Its antigen is unknown. No base quality values were provided; no much bigger clone lies one nucleotide off. The data were obtained in a study of T cell responses to AZD1222 COVID-19 vaccine (dated by TCRdb to about 2021). About the study as a whole: TCR sequencing covered 230 to 250 trial participants: some 210 given two doses of AZD1222 and approximately 26 given two doses of MenACWY control vaccine. Trial participants were enrolled into age subgroups of 18-55, 56-69 and 70-plus years, which contained 148, 28 and 57 TCR-sequenced participants, respectively.

The CDR3 regions of human TCRbeta chains were subjected to immunosequencing. For the original study's pipeline: TCRs in the repertoires were matched against a reference library of SARS-CoV-2-specific TCRs that had been generated with the MIRA antigen-specificity platform. Breadth meant the fraction of unique TCRs that were SARS-CoV-2-associated, whereas depth meant the fraction of total T cells that were SARS-CoV-2-associated. Using the MIRA data, each spike-specific TCR was mapped to the spike region that the TCR reacts to and placed in a CD4 or CD8 class. Log10-transformed breadth and depth values were compared by one-way ANOVA with Sidak's multiple comparisons tests. TCRdb mirrors the immuneACCESS table, restricted to in-frame sequences. Some clones are absent from its copies; in checked studies, under half trace to an unresolved V gene, and the reason for the others is unknown. The DNA gave D and trimming, while V, J and clone size come from that table. The sample includes fewer than 200,000 clones, with about nine tenths observed a single time. Clones ranked in the top ten supply approximately 4.2% of the sample.

What the research found in general, with its limitations: Reportedly, close to half of the unique spike-specific TCRs recognized epitopes lying outside the regions that are mutated in the B.1.351 and B.1.1.7 variants. Because no samples from the day 14 peak response were available, repertoires could be characterized only after the peak T cell response. After two AZD1222 doses, spike-specific TCR breadth and depth were significantly higher than at day 0 and than in MenACWY recipients. The 56-69-year group was small, and its depth increase did not reach significance, likely because of low power. Participants were mostly white British, with more females than males. The authors suggested clonal diversity may have been underestimated. The whole spike protein was spanned by vaccine-associated CD4 TCRs, and dominant responses were seen in regions 160-218 and 743-854. Conclusions about previously exposed vaccinees are limited, since just 6 or 7 AZD1222 recipients were seropositive for SARS-CoV-2 at baseline.

The intended sense of this specimen's time point label: about 28 days (+/-7) after the second vaccine dose. The treatment or condition tag for this specimen amounts to: meningococcal conjugate vaccine given as trial control. Vaccinee samples came from UK trials COV001 and COV002, including a single-blind randomized controlled phase 2/3 trial of AZD1222 (ChAdOx1 nCoV-19) in healthy adults. For TCRbeta chain sequencing, PBMC samples were collected from trial participants at day 0 and at day 28 after the second dose. Sequencing was performed on peripheral blood, taken 28 days after the second dose of the MenACWY control vaccine. The clonotype originates from an adult who received the MenACWY meningococcal vaccine as a control.

The sequence in DNA is TGTGCCAGCAGCTCGTCACTGAGGAACACTGAAGCTTTCTTT. It is translated as CASSSSLRNTEAFF. The rearranged segments are TRBV3-1 (or the pseudogene TRBV3-2) and TRBJ1-1; a confident D gene designation cannot be given. V is reduced by 5 bases and J by 1 base, leaving a spacing of 11 bases between them. CDR1 and CDR2 were assigned from the germline V gene (reference sequence) as LGHDT and YNNKEL. Inclusive of the bounding cysteine and phenylalanine, the CDR3 is 14 residues long. The entry retains the CDR3 DNA only, 42 bases that are in frame from base 1.